What follows is one T cell receptor (beta chain) and its context. Primers used in a second PCR of roughly 7 to 11 cycles were a sample-barcoded 5' primer and a J-beta primer mix. Using its own MiXCR run on the 5' RACE reads, TCRdb lists one record per CDR3 protein. The data contain about 640,000 distinct CDR3 sequences, 58% of them singletons. The data were obtained in a study of blood T cells in healthy people across ages. Germline-derived CDR1 and CDR2 are SQVTM and ANQGSEA. Between the trimmed V and J ends, which lost 2 bases and 2 bases, there was a span of 10 bases. The CDR3 sequence is 14 residues long. Drawn from each donor were ten milliliters of peripheral blood.

This receptor was identified in a man in his fifties or sixties in good health. Sequencing was done on a sample of blood. This sequence joins TRBV29-1 and TRBJ2-1; no firm D call. Written as DNA, the CDR3 is TGCAGCGTTGAATCCAGGTCGACCTACAATGAGCAGTTCTTC. This gives the protein CSVESRSTYNEQFF.